Sequencing of this T cell receptor (beta chain) was carried out in a study of blood T cell repertoires in COVID-19. Overall study context: Both acute and convalescent COVID-19 samples were obtained from the United States, Italy and Spain.

Profiling relied on immunoSEQ multiplex PCR, and the TCRdb table lists in-frame clones only, not all of them. Of under 100,000 clones listed, around 84% were seen once; the top ten hold around 5.3%. Germline V gene sequence: CDR1 SNHLY, CDR2 FYNNEI. V lost 6 bases to trimming and J lost 7 bases; unmatched junction nucleotides: 7. This CDR3 is built from 14 residues. This chain joins TRBV2 and TRBJ1-5; 9 bases are a match to TRBD1. The source of this sequence is a man in his forties with acute or convalescent COVID-19. Sequencing used peripheral blood. The CDR3 nucleotides read TGTGCCAGCAGGGGGGGACAGGGAGGACAGCCCCAGCATTTT. It yields the protein CASRGGQGGQPQHF.